The text below deals with one T cell receptor (beta chain). Its antigen is as yet unknown. The record originates from a study of cytomegalovirus exposure and HLA in healthy donors. Study results and limitations: Most TCR sequences were uncommon, yet certain public TCRs appeared in many donors.

It was with 60 Vbeta and 13 Jbeta primers that the PCR ran. TCRdb keeps only in-frame clones here, not all; method: immunoSEQ multiplex PCR. The data hold tens of thousands of clones, with roughly 88% observed a single time. Germline V lookup: CDR1 MNHNS, CDR2 SASEGT. This CDR3 is built from 16 residues. Trimming removed 0 bases from V and 0 bases from J, with 10 bases in between. Source material: PBMCs. The sequence was obtained from a woman aged 18 to 35 in good health and CMV-seronegative. The J gene is TRBJ2-3, the V gene TRBV6-1; D ambiguous. The CDR3 DNA sequence: TGTGCCAGCAGTGAAGCCTGGGCAGCTAGCACAGATACGCAGTATTTT. Its protein product is CASSEAWAASTDTQYF.